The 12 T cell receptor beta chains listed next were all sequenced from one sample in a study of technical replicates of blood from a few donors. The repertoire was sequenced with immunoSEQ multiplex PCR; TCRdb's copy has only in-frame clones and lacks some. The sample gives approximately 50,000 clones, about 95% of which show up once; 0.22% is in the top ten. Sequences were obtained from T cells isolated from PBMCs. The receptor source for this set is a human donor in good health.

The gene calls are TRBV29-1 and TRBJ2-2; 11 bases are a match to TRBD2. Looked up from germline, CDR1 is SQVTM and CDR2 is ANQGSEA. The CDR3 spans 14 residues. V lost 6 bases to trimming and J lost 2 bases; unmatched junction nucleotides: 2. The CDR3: CSVGTSGNTGELFF. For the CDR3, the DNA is TGCAGCGTGGGGACTAGCGGAAACACCGGGGAGCTGTTTTTT.

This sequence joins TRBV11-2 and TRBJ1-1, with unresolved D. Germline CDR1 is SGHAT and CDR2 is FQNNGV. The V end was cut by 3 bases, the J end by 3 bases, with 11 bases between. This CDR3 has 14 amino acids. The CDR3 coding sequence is TGTGCCAGCAGCTTGAGGTCTGCGTACACTGAAGCTTTCTTT. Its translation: CASSLRSAYTEAFF.

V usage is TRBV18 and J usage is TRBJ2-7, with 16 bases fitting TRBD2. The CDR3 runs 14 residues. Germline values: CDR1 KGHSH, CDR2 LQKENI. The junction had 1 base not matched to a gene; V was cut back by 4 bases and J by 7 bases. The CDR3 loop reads CASSQGLAGGEQYF. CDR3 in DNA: TGTGCCAGCTCACAGGGACTAGCGGGAGGGGAGCAGTACTTC.

The CDR3 reads CASSLADNRLAGEGNEQFF. The CDR3 coding sequence is TGTGCCAGCAGCCTAGCCGATAACCGACTAGCGGGGGAGGGTAATGAGCAGTTCTTC. This chain links TRBV13 with TRBJ2-1; TRBD2 agrees at 12 bases. The CDR3 extends over 19 amino acids. The V gene end was trimmed by 5 bases and the J gene end by 7 bases; junction bases not matched to a gene: 18. CDR1 PRHDT and CDR2 FYEKMQ come from the germline V gene (reference sequence).

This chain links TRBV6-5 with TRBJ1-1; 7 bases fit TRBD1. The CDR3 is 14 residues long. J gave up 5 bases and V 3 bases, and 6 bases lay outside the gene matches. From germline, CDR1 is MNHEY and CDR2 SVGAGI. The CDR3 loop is CASSYSRQGTEAFF. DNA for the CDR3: TGTGCCAGCAGTTATTCGAGACAGGGAACTGAAGCTTTCTTT.

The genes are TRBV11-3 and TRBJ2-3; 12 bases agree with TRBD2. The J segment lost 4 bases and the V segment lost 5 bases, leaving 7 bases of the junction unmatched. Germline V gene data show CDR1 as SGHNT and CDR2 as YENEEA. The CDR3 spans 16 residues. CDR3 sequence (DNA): TGTGCCAGCAGCCTGAGACTAGCGGGGGTTGCAGATACGCAGTATTTT. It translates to CASSLRLAGVADTQYF.

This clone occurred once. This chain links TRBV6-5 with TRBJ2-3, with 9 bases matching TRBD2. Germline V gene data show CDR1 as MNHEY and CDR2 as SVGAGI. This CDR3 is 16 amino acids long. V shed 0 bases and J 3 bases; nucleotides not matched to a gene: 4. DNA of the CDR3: TGTGCCAGCAGTTACTCTTTACTAGCGGGTACAGATACGCAGTATTTT. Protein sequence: CASSYSLLAGTDTQYF.

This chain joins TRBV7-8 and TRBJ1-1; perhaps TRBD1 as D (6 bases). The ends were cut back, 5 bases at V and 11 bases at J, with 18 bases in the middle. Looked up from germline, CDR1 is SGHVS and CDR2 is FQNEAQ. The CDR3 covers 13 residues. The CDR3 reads CASSLERTGRAFF. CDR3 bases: TGTGCCAGCAGCCTGGAGAGAACAGGGCGGGCTTTCTTT.

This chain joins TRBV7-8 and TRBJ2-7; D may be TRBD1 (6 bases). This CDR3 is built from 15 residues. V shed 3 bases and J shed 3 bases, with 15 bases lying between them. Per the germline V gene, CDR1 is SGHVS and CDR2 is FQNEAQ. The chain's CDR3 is CASSFKGVQGYEQYF. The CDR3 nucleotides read TGTGCCAGCAGCTTTAAGGGGGTACAGGGCTACGAGCAGTACTTC.

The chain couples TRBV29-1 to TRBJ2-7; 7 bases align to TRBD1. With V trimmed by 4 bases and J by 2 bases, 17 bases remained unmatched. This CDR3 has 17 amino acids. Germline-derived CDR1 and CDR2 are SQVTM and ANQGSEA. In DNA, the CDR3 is TGCAGCGTTGTTTTTAGGCCGCCCGACAGGGCGGCCTACGAGCAGTACTTC. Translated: CSVVFRPPDRAAYEQYF.

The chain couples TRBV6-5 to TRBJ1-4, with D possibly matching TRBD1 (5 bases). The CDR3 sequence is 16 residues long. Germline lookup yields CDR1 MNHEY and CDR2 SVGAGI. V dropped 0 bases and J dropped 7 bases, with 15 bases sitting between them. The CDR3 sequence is CASSYSTGSGGEKLFF. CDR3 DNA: TGTGCCAGCAGTTACTCTACAGGTTCGGGTGGTGAAAAACTGTTTTTT.

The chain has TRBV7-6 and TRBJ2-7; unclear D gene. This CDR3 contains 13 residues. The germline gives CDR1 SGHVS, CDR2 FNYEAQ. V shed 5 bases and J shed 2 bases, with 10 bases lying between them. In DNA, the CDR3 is TGTGCCAGCAGCCCGGAGATGGCCTACGAGCAGTACTTC. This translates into CASSPEMAYEQYF.